A selection of T cell receptor beta chains follows, all from one sample in a study of shared clonotypes between healthy human individuals. The assay was immunoSEQ multiplex PCR, and TCRdb's table has in-frame clones only and misses some. This table holds 2 million to 3 million clones, 80% to 95% found once. Input material: naive CD4+ T cells from PBMCs. The receptors were sampled from a man aged 18 to 29 in good health. Some clones in this sample may be carry-over from other donors' samples. Each CDR3 is given with its conserved first and last residue. A D gene is named only where the DNA matches it firmly. Size values are once, few and many counts, or a class for expanded clones, and some rows have none.

V gene	CDR3 length	clone size	J gene	D gene	CDR3 protein	CDR3 DNA
TRBV5-1	14	once	TRBJ2-7	.	CASSLQWTGYEQYF	TGCGCCAGCAGCTTACAGTGGACGGGGTACGAGCAGTACTTC
TRBV4-3	13	.	TRBJ1-1	.	CASSQDFGGKAFF	TGCGCCAGCAGCCAAGATTTCGGGGGGAAGGCTTTCTTT
TRBV5-4	13	.	TRBJ2-7	.	CASSSTLYQEQYF	TGTGCCAGCAGCTCAACCTTGTATCAAGAGCAGTACTTC
TRBV18	14	.	TRBJ2-1	.	CASSQMDGYNEQFF	TGTGCCAGCTCACAAATGGACGGGTACAATGAGCAGTTCTTC
TRBV6-5	15	.	TRBJ1-2	.	CASSSPAEVDYGYTF	TGTGCCAGCAGCTCTCCCGCGGAAGTGGACTATGGCTACACCTTC
TRBV28	14	.	TRBJ2-1	.	CASTPQPTLNEQFF	TGTGCCAGCACTCCCCAGCCTACCTTGAATGAGCAGTTCTTC
TRBV2	13	.	TRBJ1-5	.	CASSEVPGQPQHF	TGTGCCAGCAGTGAAGTACCGGGACAGCCCCAGCATTTT
TRBV5-1	13	.	TRBJ1-2	.	CASSFLKGYGYTF	TGCGCCAGCAGCTTCCTCAAGGGCTATGGCTACACCTTC
TRBV14	17	.	TRBJ1-1	.	CASSRNDLGNVNTEAFF	TGTGCCAGCAGTCGTAACGACCTGGGTAACGTGAACACTGAAGCTTTCTTT
TRBV5-4	17	.	TRBJ1-2	.	CASSSNPTRSRNYGYTF	TGTGCCAGCAGCTCGAACCCGACTAGATCGAGGAACTATGGCTACACCTTC
TRBV7-2	14	.	TRBJ2-7	TRBD2	CASSFSGDPYEQYF	TGTGCCAGCAGCTTCAGCGGGGACCCCTACGAGCAGTACTTC
TRBV11-3	15	.	TRBJ2-1	.	CASSLGQSSYNEQFF	TGTGCCAGCAGCTTAGGGCAAAGCTCCTACAATGAGCAGTTCTTC
TRBV2	15	.	TRBJ1-4	.	CASTSPRDHNEKLFF	TGTGCCAGCACATCCCCCAGGGATCATAATGAAAAACTGTTTTTT
TRBV5-1	16	.	TRBJ2-3	TRBD2	CASSSTSGANTDTQYF	TGCGCCAGCAGCTCGACTAGCGGGGCGAACACAGATACGCAGTATTTT
TRBV5-1	15	.	TRBJ1-2	.	CASSLVLGNAGGYTF	TGCGCCAGCAGCTTGGTTTTGGGAAACGCCGGTGGCTACACCTTC
TRBV5-1	15	.	TRBJ2-1	.	CASSLIAVSYNEQFF	TGCGCCAGCAGCTTAATAGCGGTCTCCTACAATGAGCAGTTCTTC
TRBV28	13	.	TRBJ1-4	.	CATTEGLDEKLFF	TGTGCCACCACAGAGGGGCTGGATGAAAAACTGTTTTTT
TRBV6-6	14	.	TRBJ1-6	.	CASAGGHNGSPLHF	TGTGCCAGCGCCGGGGGACATAACGGTTCACCCCTCCACTTT
TRBV5-1	14	.	TRBJ1-1	.	CASSLGTSNTEAFF	TGCGCCAGCAGCTTGGGGACCTCGAACACTGAAGCTTTCTTT
TRBV10-1	12	once	TRBJ2-7	.	CASTSRRGEQYF	TGCGCCAGCACCTCCCGGAGGGGCGAGCAGTACTTC
TRBV19	14	.	TRBJ1-3	.	CASRAGASGNTIYF	TGTGCCAGTAGAGCCGGGGCCTCTGGAAACACCATATATTTT
TRBV5-1	13	.	TRBJ2-7	TRBD1	CASSLGTGSEQYF	TGCGCCAGCAGCTTGGGGACAGGGAGCGAGCAGTACTTC
TRBV18	14	.	TRBJ2-1	.	CASSQTADYNEQFF	TGTGCCAGCTCACAAACCGCCGATTACAATGAGCAGTTCTTC
TRBV6-1	16	.	TRBJ1-1	.	CASSEQFVGANTEAFF	TGTGCCAGCAGTGAACAGTTTGTAGGAGCGAACACTGAAGCTTTCTTT
TRBV7-9	14	.	TRBJ2-7	.	CASSLGSGSYEQYF	TGTGCCAGCAGCTTAGGGTCCGGATCCTACGAGCAGTACTTC
TRBV18	14	.	TRBJ1-1	.	CASSSMDWKTEAFF	TGTGCCAGCTCATCGATGGACTGGAAAACTGAAGCTTTCTTT
TRBV15	13	.	TRBJ2-3	.	CATSRDLKQTQYF	TGTGCCACCAGCAGAGACCTGAAACAAACGCAGTATTTT
TRBV5-1	14	.	TRBJ1-1	.	CASSQTGSNTEAFF	TGCGCCAGCAGCCAAACAGGAAGTAACACTGAAGCTTTCTTT
TRBV5-1	13	.	TRBJ2-1	.	CASSFTLANEQFF	TGCGCCAGCAGCTTTACCCTCGCAAATGAGCAGTTCTTC
TRBV9	15	.	TRBJ2-1	TRBD2	CASSPGLAGDNEQFF	TGTGCCAGCAGCCCCGGACTAGCGGGAGACAATGAGCAGTTCTTC
TRBV14	13	.	TRBJ2-7	TRBD1	CASSRTGNHEQYF	TGTGCCAGCAGCCGGACAGGGAACCACGAGCAGTACTTC
TRBV27	13	.	TRBJ2-7	TRBD1	CASSFTGAYEQYF	TGTGCCAGCAGTTTCACAGGGGCCTACGAGCAGTACTTC
TRBV9	16	.	TRBJ2-1	TRBD2	CASSAQAPIVGGEQFF	TGTGCCAGCAGCGCCCAGGCCCCAATTGTCGGGGGGGAGCAGTTCTTC
TRBV5-1	14	.	TRBJ2-3	TRBD1	CASSVGTGADTQYF	TGCGCCAGCAGCGTGGGGACAGGGGCAGATACGCAGTATTTT
TRBV7-2	13	.	TRBJ2-7	TRBD1	CASSRGQGYEQYF	TGTGCCAGCAGCCGGGGACAGGGCTACGAGCAGTACTTC
TRBV6-1	14	once	TRBJ1-5	TRBD1	CASSDRQGNQPQHF	TGTGCCAGCAGTGATCGACAGGGGAATCAGCCCCAGCATTTT
TRBV4-2	16	few	TRBJ1-3	.	CASSQGPGDSGNTIYF	TGTGCCAGCAGCCAAGGTCCAGGGGACTCTGGAAACACCATATATTTT
TRBV2	13	.	TRBJ2-3	.	CASSPQGTDTQYF	TGTGCCAGCAGTCCACAGGGTACAGATACGCAGTATTTT
TRBV5-8	17	.	TRBJ2-5	TRBD1	CASSRNRGVGGSETQYF	TGTGCCAGCAGCCGAAACAGGGGCGTAGGAGGTTCGGAGACCCAGTACTTC
TRBV27	13	.	TRBJ1-5	.	CASSPLGNQPQHF	TGTGCCAGCAGTCCCTTGGGAAATCAGCCCCAGCATTTT
TRBV7-2	16	.	TRBJ2-5	.	CASSLGRRLYQETQYF	TGTGCCAGCAGCTTGGGTCGGCGGCTATACCAAGAGACCCAGTACTTC
TRBV28	14	once	TRBJ1-2	.	CASSVDGRPDGYTF	TGTGCCAGCAGTGTGGACGGGCGCCCTGATGGCTACACCTTC
TRBV11-1	12	.	TRBJ2-1	TRBD2	CASSYNSGRLFF	TGTGCCAGCAGCTACAATAGCGGGAGGCTGTTCTTC
TRBV6-5	13	.	TRBJ1-3	.	CASSYTGGNTIYF	TGTGCCAGCAGTTACACAGGAGGAAACACCATATATTTT
TRBV4-1	20	.	TRBJ2-2	TRBD2	CASSVVGLAGGPRGTGELFF	TGCGCCAGCAGCGTAGTGGGACTAGCGGGAGGGCCGAGGGGCACCGGGGAGCTGTTTTTT
TRBV6-4	15	.	TRBJ2-3	TRBD2	CASSDLAGAFGTQYF	TGTGCCAGCAGTGACTTAGCGGGAGCGTTTGGTACGCAGTATTTT
TRBV5-1	17	.	TRBJ2-1	TRBD2	CASSLVREAQTYNEQFF	TGCGCCAGCAGCTTGGTGCGGGAGGCCCAAACGTACAATGAGCAGTTCTTC
TRBV28	15	.	TRBJ1-5	.	CASSFVGRGNQPQHF	TGTGCCAGCAGTTTCGTGGGTAGGGGCAATCAGCCCCAGCATTTT
TRBV7-2	15	.	TRBJ2-5	TRBD2	CASSSVAGLGETQYF	TGTGCCAGCAGCTCCGTAGCGGGACTAGGAGAGACCCAGTACTTC